A single sample is the source of the 8 T cell receptor beta chains below, sequenced in a study of blood T cell repertoires in COVID-19. The method was immunoSEQ multiplex PCR; TCRdb's version includes in-frame clones alone and lacks a portion of them. The table includes 200,000 to 250,000 clones, roughly 87% detected once. Material for sequencing was peripheral blood. The receptors derive from a woman aged 18-29 years who had recovered from COVID-19.

J is TRBJ1-4 and V is TRBV5-4; 7 bases are a match to TRBD1. The CDR3 consists of 14 residues. V trimming: 2 bases; J trimming: 8 bases; junction bases outside the gene matches: 6. Germline lookup yields CDR1 SGHNT and CDR2 YYREEE (reference sequence). This CDR3 is CASSLKGGSEKLFF. The CDR3 nucleotides are TGTGCCAGCAGCTTAAAAGGGGGCAGCGAAAAACTGTTTTTT.

V is TRBV6-5 and J is TRBJ1-3; TRBD1 agrees at 7 bases. Germline V gives CDR1 MNHEY, CDR2 SVGAGI. CDR3 length equals 12 residues. Written as DNA, the CDR3 is TGTGCGACCACAGGGGCGTCGAACACCATATATTTT. It specifies CATTGASNTIYF.

The chain has TRBV7-8 and TRBJ2-1, with D tentatively TRBD2 (6 bases). Germline CDR1 SGHVS, CDR2 FQNEAQ. Trimming cost V 5 bases and J 6 bases, with 11 bases left between them. CDR3 size: 13 residues. CDR3 sequence (DNA): TGTGCCAGCAGCCCAACCGGGGGCAATGAGCAGTTCTTC. It is translated as CASSPTGGNEQFF.

The chain links TRBV4-1 to TRBJ1-2; D not resolved. V lost 6 bases and J lost 6, with 17 bases in between. This CDR3 is built from 14 residues. The germline V gene encodes CDR1 MGHRA and CDR2 YSYEKL. The CDR3 DNA reads as TGCGCCAGCAGATTCTCGGGGAGCCGGGATGGCTACACCTTC. Translation: CASRFSGSRDGYTF.

The chain links TRBV27 to TRBJ2-1; 10 bases agree with TRBD2. CDR3 length equals 16 residues. V lost 5 bases and J lost 9; bases outside the gene matches: 13. Germline CDR1 MNHEY, CDR2 SMNVEV (reference sequence). CDR3 in DNA: TGTGCCAGCAGTCCGAAGGTGGCTAGCGGGAGTAGTGAGCAGTTCTTC. Amino acid sequence: CASSPKVASGSSEQFF.

The rearrangement links TRBV7-9 to TRBJ2-3; 13 bases line up with TRBD2. V gave up 5 bases and J gave up 3 bases; unmatched junction bases: 5. This CDR3 region has 16 residues. From germline, CDR1 is SEHNR and CDR2 FQNEAQ (reference sequence). The CDR3 spells CASSQRLAGGTDTQYF. The CDR3 DNA reads as TGTGCCAGCAGCCAACGACTAGCGGGAGGAACAGATACGCAGTATTTT.

This sequence joins TRBV14 and TRBJ1-1; a possible D gene is TRBD1 (5 bases). Trimming removed 2 bases at V and 1 base at J, with 8 bases between. This CDR3 is built from 14 residues. Germline CDR1 SGHDN, CDR2 FVKESK. CDR3 DNA: TGTGCCAGCAGCCAAAGCGGGGGGAACACTGAAGCTTTCTTT. This gives the protein CASSQSGGNTEAFF. The full variable domain, rest sourced from reference TRBV14 and TRBJ1-1, is EAGVTQFPSHSVIEKGQTVTLRCDPISGHDNLYWYRRVMGKEIKFLLHFVKESKQDESGMPNNRFLAERTGGTYSTLKVQPAELEDSGVYFCASSQSGGNTEAFFGQGTRLTVV.

Turning to this clone: One end of the junction varies from germline; a read error may be responsible. The chain is built from TRBV7-6 and TRBJ2-1; 8 bases are a match to TRBD1. Germline V CDR1 and CDR2: SGHVS, FNYEAQ. This CDR3 has 17 residues. For the CDR3, the DNA is TGTGCCAGCAGCCCACACCGCGGCGGGACAGGATACAATAAGCAGTTCTTC. It specifies CASSPHRGGTGYNKQFF.